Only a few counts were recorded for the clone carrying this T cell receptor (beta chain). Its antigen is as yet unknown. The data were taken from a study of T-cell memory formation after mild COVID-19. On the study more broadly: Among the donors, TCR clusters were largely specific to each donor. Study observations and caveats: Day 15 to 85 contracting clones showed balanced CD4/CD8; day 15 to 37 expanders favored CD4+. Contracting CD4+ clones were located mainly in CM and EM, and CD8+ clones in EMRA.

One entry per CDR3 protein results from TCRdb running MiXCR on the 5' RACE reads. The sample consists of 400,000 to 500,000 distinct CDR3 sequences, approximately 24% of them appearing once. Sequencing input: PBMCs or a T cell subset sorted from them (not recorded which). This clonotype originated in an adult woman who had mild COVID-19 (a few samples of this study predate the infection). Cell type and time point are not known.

CDR3: CASSQETGARTEAFF. DNA for the CDR3: TGCGCCAGCAGCCAAGAGACGGGAGCGCGGACTGAAGCTTTCTTT. The gene calls are TRBV4-1 and TRBJ1-1; the D is unclear. The CDR3 has 15 amino acids. Germline loops: CDR1 MGHRA, CDR2 YSYEKL. The V gene lost 0 bases and the J gene lost 5 bases, with 13 bases spanning the gap.